What follows is one T cell receptor (beta chain) and its context. The data derive from a study of blood T cell repertoires in COVID-19. The overall study: COVID-19 samples, acute and convalescent, were from the United States, Italy and Spain. Nucleic acid was either cDNA or gDNA, and it came from T cells, B-cell-depleted T cells, or PBMCs.

Original handling: Amplification of reference gene primers was used by the study to estimate nucleated cell counts. Sequenced by immunoSEQ multiplex PCR; TCRdb stores in-frame clones only, minus some. V and J calls plus clone size are reproduced from that table; the DNA served to infer D and trimming. The sample carries approximately 15,000 clones, 84% recorded once. This sequence was found in a man over 45 with active COVID-19. Source material: peripheral blood.

For the CDR3, the DNA is TGTGCCACCAGTAAAGTACAGGGGTCTGAGCAGTTCTTC. It translates to CATSKVQGSEQFF. The chain uses TRBV15 and TRBJ2-1; 7 positions match TRBD1. The CDR3 is made up of 13 amino acids. J was trimmed by 9 bases and V by 6 bases; bases with no gene match: 8. CDR1 LNHNV and CDR2 YYDKDF come from the germline V gene (reference sequence).